This T cell receptor beta chain was sequenced during a study of cytomegalovirus exposure and HLA in healthy donors. Broader study findings: The investigators catalogued 180 or so TCR beta chains as cytomegalovirus-associated.

A note on this clone: Its antigen is not known.

The CDR3 has 10 amino acids. V lost 1 base and J 10 bases, leaving 5 bases between the germline ends. Germline assignment: CDR1 DFQATT and CDR2 SNEGSKA (reference sequence). The PCR was carried out with 60 Vbeta primers and 13 Jbeta primers. Authors' processing steps: In a later analysis, some 80 million unique TCR beta chains included roughly 11 million shared by two or more donors. Sequencing was performed with immunoSEQ multiplex PCR; in TCRdb, only in-frame clones are kept and a portion is missing. Clone size and V and J calls were adopted from that table, with D and trimming inferred from the DNA. There are 160,000 or so clones in the sample; approximately 80% occur only once, and roughly 2.1% lies in the top ten.

Input material: PBMCs. This chain connects TRBV20-1 to TRBJ1-3, with D uncertain. This clonotype was sampled from a man aged 50-60 years in good health and CMV-seropositive. CDR3 DNA: TGCAGTGCTAGAGGCGGGACCATATATTTT. This sequence encodes CSARGGTIYF.